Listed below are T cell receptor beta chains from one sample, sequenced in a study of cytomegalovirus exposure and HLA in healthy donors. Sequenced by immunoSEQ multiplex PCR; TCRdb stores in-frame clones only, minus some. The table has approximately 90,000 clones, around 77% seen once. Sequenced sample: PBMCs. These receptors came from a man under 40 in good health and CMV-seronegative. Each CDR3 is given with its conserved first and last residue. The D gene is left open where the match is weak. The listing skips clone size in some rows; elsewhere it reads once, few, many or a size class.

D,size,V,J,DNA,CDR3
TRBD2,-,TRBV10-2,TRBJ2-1,TGCGCCAGCAGTGACCGACTAGCGGGCTACAATGAGCAGTTCTTC,CASSDRLAGYNEQFF
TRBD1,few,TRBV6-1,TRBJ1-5,TGTGCCAGCAGTGTAGGACAGGGGCTATACAATCAGCCCCAGCATTTT,CASSVGQGLYNQPQHF
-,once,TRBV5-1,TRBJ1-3,TGCGCCAGCAGGCCAGGGGATGAAAACACCATATATTTT,CASRPGDENTIYF
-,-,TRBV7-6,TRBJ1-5,TGTGCCAGCAGCAAGGGGTCCAATCAGCCCCAGCATTTT,CASSKGSNQPQHF
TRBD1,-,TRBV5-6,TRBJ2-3,TGTGCCAGCAGCTCCGGGACAGGGGTTCGCCGCACAGATACGCAGTATTTT,CASSSGTGVRRTDTQYF
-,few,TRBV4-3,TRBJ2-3,TGCGCCAGCAGCCAAGAGGAGGAAGATACGCAGTATTTT,CASSQEEEDTQYF
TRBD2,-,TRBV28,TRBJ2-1,TGTGCCAGCAGTTTAACTAGCGGGAGATCGAGGAATGAGCAGTTCTTC,CASSLTSGRSRNEQFF
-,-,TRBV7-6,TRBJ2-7,TGTGCCAGAAAGACAGAGCGAGTCTACGAGCAGTACTTC,CARKTERVYEQYF
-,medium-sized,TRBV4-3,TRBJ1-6,TGCGCCAGCAGCCAAGATCTGGAGACAGGAGGTTCACCCCTCCACTTT,CASSQDLETGGSPLHF
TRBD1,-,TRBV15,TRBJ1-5,TGTGCCACCAGCAGGCGAAGAGGACAGGGAGTGTTGGGCAATCAGCCCCAGCATTTT,CATSRRRGQGVLGNQPQHF
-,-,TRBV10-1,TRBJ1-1,TGCGCCAGCAGTGGAGGGTACGGCACTGAAGCTTTCTTT,CASSGGYGTEAFF
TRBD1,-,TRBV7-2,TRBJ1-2,TGTGCCAGCAGCTTAATATATACAGGGGGCGCGTCTGGCTACACCTTC,CASSLIYTGGASGYTF
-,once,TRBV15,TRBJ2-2,TGTGCCACCAGCCCCAGCGGAGGGCCCGACACCGGGGAGCTGTTTTTT,CATSPSGGPDTGELFF
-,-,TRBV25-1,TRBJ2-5,TGTGCCAGCAGTGCCCAAGAGGGTGGGTTCGCGGAGACCCAGTACTTC,CASSAQEGGFAETQYF
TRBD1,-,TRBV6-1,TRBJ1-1,TGTGCCAGCAGATGGACAGGGGAAACTGAAGCTTTCTTT,CASRWTGETEAFF
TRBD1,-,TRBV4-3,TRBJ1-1,TGCGCCAGCAGCCGGACGGGACAGGGGATCGACACTGAAGCTTTCTTT,CASSRTGQGIDTEAFF
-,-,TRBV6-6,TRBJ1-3,TGTGCCAGCAGGGCCGGGGGGTCTGGAAACACCATATATTTT,CASRAGGSGNTIYF
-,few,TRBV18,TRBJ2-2,TGTGCCAGCTCACCTCAACCTATCGGCGTACGGGACACCGGGGAGCTGTTTTTT,CASSPQPIGVRDTGELFF
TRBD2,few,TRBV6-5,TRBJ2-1,TGTGCCAGCAGTTACTCGGCGGGGGGGCCCGCCAATGAGCAGTTCTTC,CASSYSAGGPANEQFF
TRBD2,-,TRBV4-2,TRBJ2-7,TGTGCCAGCAGCCGCCGTCCGGGACTAGCGGAAATTTTTTACGAGCAGTACTTC,CASSRRPGLAEIFYEQYF
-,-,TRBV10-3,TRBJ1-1,TGTGCCATCAGTGAGACGGAGGGGATGGCTGAAGCTTTCTTT,CAISETEGMAEAFF
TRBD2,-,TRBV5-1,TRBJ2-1,TGCGCCAGCAGCTTGGCCGGACTAGCCTCCTACAATGAGCAGTTCTTC,CASSLAGLASYNEQFF
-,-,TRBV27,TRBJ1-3,TGTGCCAGCAGTCCAATCAGCCGAGGAGACTCTGGAAACACCATATATTTT,CASSPISRGDSGNTIYF
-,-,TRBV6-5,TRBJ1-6,TGTGCCAGCAGTTACACCCTAAGGGGGGGTAATTCACCCCTCCACTTT,CASSYTLRGGNSPLHF
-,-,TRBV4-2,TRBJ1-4,TGTGCCAGCAGCTTGGCGGAGGGAAGGGTGGAAGAAAAACTGTTTTTT,CASSLAEGRVEEKLFF
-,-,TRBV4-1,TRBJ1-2,TGCGCCAGCAGCCAAGACGAGGCATCCGGTCACAACTATGGCTACACCTTC,CASSQDEASGHNYGYTF
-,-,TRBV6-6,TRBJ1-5,TGTGCCAGCAGAGGGACGGGGAGGGGACATCAGCCCCAGCATTTT,CASRGTGRGHQPQHF
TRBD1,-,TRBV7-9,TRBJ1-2,TGTGCCAGCAGCTTTGGGGGACAGACTGGACGAAACTATGGCTACACCTTC,CASSFGGQTGRNYGYTF
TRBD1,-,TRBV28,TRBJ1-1,TGTGCCAGCAGCCCGGGGAGCGACAGGGTGGATGAAGCTTTCTTT,CASSPGSDRVDEAFF
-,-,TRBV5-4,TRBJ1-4,TGTGCCAGCAGCTCCGACAGTTTGGATGAAAAACTGTTTTTT,CASSSDSLDEKLFF
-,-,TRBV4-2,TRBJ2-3,TGTGCCAGCAGCCTAAGGGACATCGGTATTGATACGCAGTATTTT,CASSLRDIGIDTQYF
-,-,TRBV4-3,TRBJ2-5,TGCGCCAGCAGCCAAGATCGGATCTTACGTACAGAAGAGACCCAGTACTTC,CASSQDRILRTEETQYF
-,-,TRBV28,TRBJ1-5,TGTGCCAGCAGGATACAGGGAGTTGGCAATCAGCCCCAGCATTTT,CASRIQGVGNQPQHF
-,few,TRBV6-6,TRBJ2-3,TGTGCCAGCAGGCGGACAGCTAGCACAGATACGCAGTATTTT,CASRRTASTDTQYF
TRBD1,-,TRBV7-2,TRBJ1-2,TGTGCCAGCAGGTTAGGACAGGGGCCCTATGGCTACACCTTC,CASRLGQGPYGYTF
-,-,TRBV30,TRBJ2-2,TGTGCCTGGAGAACACCTAACACCGGGGAGCTGTTTTTT,CAWRTPNTGELFF
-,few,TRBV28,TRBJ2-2,TGTGCCAGCAGTCCAGGAGGGCATGGCACCGGGGAGCTGTTTTTT,CASSPGGHGTGELFF
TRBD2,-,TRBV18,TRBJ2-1,TGTGCCAGCTCACCACGGAGCGGGAGGGCCACAAATGAGCAGTTCTTC,CASSPRSGRATNEQFF
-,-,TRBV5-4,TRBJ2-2,TGTGCCAGCAGCTTGGACCAGTTTGGCGGGGAGCTGTTTTTT,CASSLDQFGGELFF
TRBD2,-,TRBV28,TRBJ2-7,TGTGCCAGCAGACTGACTAGCGGGCCGGCCTACGAGCAGTACTTC,CASRLTSGPAYEQYF
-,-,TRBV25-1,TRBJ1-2,TGTGCCAGCAGTGAATTGAGTTTAGCTAACTATGGCTACACCTTC,CASSELSLANYGYTF
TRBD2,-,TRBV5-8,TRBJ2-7,TGTGCCAGCAGCTTGGCCCGGACCGTGGGGGGGGTTAAATACGAGCAGTACTTC,CASSLARTVGGVKYEQYF
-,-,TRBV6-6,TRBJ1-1,TGTGCCAGCAGTTACTCGGGGGCGAGGGCTGAAGCTTTCTTT,CASSYSGARAEAFF
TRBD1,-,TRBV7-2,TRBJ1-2,TGTGCCAGCAGCCCCCAGCAGGGGGCGGGGGGCTACACCTTC,CASSPQQGAGGYTF